One sample yielded the 8 T cell receptor beta chains listed below, sequenced in a study of shared clonotypes between healthy human individuals. In the naive CD8 group, cells lacked CD45RO and were positively selected for CCR7, so terminally differentiated effector memory CD45RA+ cells were left out. Method: immunoSEQ multiplex PCR; TCRdb's copy keeps in-frame clones and lacks some. The sample shows around 2,000,000 clones, roughly 94% of them seen only once. Material: naive CD8+ T cells sorted from blood. All receptors come from a man aged 18 to 35 in good health.

This chain uses TRBV19 with TRBJ2-5, with 8 nucleotides matching TRBD1. Germline CDR1 is LNHDA and CDR2 is SQIVND (reference sequence). Unmatched junction bases numbered 8, after V lost 6 bases and J lost 5 bases. The CDR3 loop spans 14 amino acids. The CDR3 nucleotides are TGTGCCAGTAGCTCCGGGACAGGATTCGAGACCCAGTACTTC. Translating it yields CASSSGTGFETQYF.

The gene calls are TRBV27 and TRBJ1-2; D gene uncertain. Trimming shortened V by 9 bases and J by 6 bases, and 20 bases separated the two germline ends. The CDR3 consists of 14 residues. Germline V CDR1 and CDR2: MNHEY, SMNVEV (reference sequence). CDR3 DNA sequence: TGTGCCAGTTGTGGTCTGGACGGCCCTAATGGCTACACCTTC. Its translation is CASCGLDGPNGYTF.

V is TRBV5-5 and J is TRBJ2-1; 7 bases align to TRBD1. Germline trimming cut 4 bases from V and 8 bases from J; bases unmatched to any gene: 9. The CDR3 is 14 amino acids. Looked up from germline, CDR1 is SGHKS and CDR2 is YYEKEE (reference sequence). As DNA, the CDR3 is TGTGCCAGCAGCCCACTCAACAGGGGCGATGAGCAGTTCTTC. Encoded protein: CASSPLNRGDEQFF.

This clone appeared a single time. The V and J genes are TRBV18 and TRBJ2-1; no clear D gene. CDR1 KGHSH and CDR2 LQKENI come from the germline V gene. The CDR3 runs to 15 residues. Trimming took off 0 bases at V and 2 bases at J, with 8 bases between the two ends. The CDR3 here is CASSPPLGPYNEQFF. CDR3 bases: TGTGCCAGCTCACCACCTCTAGGCCCCTACAATGAGCAGTTCTTC.

The chain is built from TRBV27 and TRBJ2-1; 9 bases are a match to TRBD1. Germline V lookup: CDR1 MNHEY, CDR2 SMNVEV (reference sequence). With 4 bases clipped from V and 8 bases from J, the junction kept 12 bases outside the gene matches. The CDR3 is 16 residues long. The DNA for the CDR3 is TGTGCCAGCAGTTCATCCCCCGGGACAGGGTTACATGAGCAGTTCTTC. Protein: CASSSSPGTGLHEQFF.

The chain is built from TRBV11-3 and TRBJ2-2, with TRBD1 matching 8 bases. The CDR3 runs to 15 residues. CDR1 and CDR2 from the germline V gene are SGHNT and YENEEA. V shed 4 bases and J 4 bases; nucleotides not matched to a gene: 5. The CDR3 loop reads CASSSRQGPTGELFF. CDR3 nucleotides: TGTGCCAGCAGCTCCCGACAGGGGCCCACCGGGGAGCTGTTTTTT.

This chain uses TRBV5-5 with TRBJ2-7, with 7 bases matching TRBD1. The CDR3 contains 14 residues. Germline V gene data show CDR1 as SGHKS and CDR2 as YYEKEE (reference sequence). Trimming at V came to 0 bases and at J to 6 bases, leaving 6 bases not matched to a gene. DNA of the CDR3: TGTGCCAGCAGCTTGGAAACAGGGGAACGCGAGCAGTACTTC. It translates to CASSLETGEREQYF.

J is TRBJ1-1 and V is TRBV10-2; no definite D call. Between the trimmed V and J ends, which lost 9 bases and 1 base, there was a span of 6 bases. CDR3 size: 11 residues. The germline V gene encodes CDR1 WSHSY and CDR2 SAAADI. CDR3 in amino acids: CASITNTEAFF. The CDR3 DNA reads TGCGCCAGTATCACGAACACTGAAGCTTTCTTT.